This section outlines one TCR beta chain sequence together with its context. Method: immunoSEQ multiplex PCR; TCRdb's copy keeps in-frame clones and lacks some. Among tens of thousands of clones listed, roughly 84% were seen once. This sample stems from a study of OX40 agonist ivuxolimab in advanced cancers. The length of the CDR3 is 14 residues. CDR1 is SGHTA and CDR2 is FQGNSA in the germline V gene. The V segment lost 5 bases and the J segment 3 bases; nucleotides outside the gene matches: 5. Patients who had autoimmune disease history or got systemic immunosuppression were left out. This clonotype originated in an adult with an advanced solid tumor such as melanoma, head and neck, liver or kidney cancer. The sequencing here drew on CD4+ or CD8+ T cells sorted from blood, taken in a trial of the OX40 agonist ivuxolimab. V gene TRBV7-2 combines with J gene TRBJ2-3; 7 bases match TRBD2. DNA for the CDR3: TGTGCCAGCAGCCCATCCGGGGGGACAGATACGCAGTATTTT. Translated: CASSPSGGTDTQYF.